A selection of T cell receptor beta chains follows, all from one sample in a study of blood T cell repertoires in COVID-19. The data were produced by immunoSEQ multiplex PCR, yet TCRdb's version contains in-frame clones alone and is incomplete. Of tens of thousands of clones in the sample, approximately 91% were seen once. Sequencing used peripheral blood. These TCRs come from a man aged 60 to 75 with COVID-19, enrolled during active disease. Each CDR3 is given with its conserved first and last residue. The D gene is left open where the match is weak. Some rows mark clone size as missing; the rest say once, few, many or name a class of expanded clone.

>TRBV19|-|-|13|TRBJ2-3
TGTGCCAGTAGTATTGCCACAACAGATACGCAGTATTTT
CASSIATTDTQYF
>TRBV2|once|TRBD1|14|TRBJ2-5
TGTGCCAGCAGTGAGGACAGGGGGGGAGAGACCCAGTACTTC
CASSEDRGGETQYF
>TRBV24-1|-|TRBD1|13|TRBJ1-4
TGTGCCACCAGTGAGGCAGGGGGAGGAAAACTGTTTTTT
CATSEAGGGKLFF
>TRBV7-9|-|-|15|TRBJ1-1
TGTGCCAGCAGCTTAGTCGAGACAGTGAACACTGAAGCTTTCTTT
CASSLVETVNTEAFF
>TRBV5-6|-|-|13|TRBJ1-1
TGTGCCAGCAGCTCGACAGTGAACACTGAAGCTTTCTTT
CASSSTVNTEAFF
>TRBV2|-|TRBD1|13|TRBJ1-2
TGTGCCAGCAGCCGGGACAGAAACTATGGCTACACCTTC
CASSRDRNYGYTF
>TRBV11-3|-|-|15|TRBJ1-1
TGTGCCAGCAGCTTGCGGGGGTCCGAGGAGACTGAAGCTTTCTTT
CASSLRGSEETEAFF
>TRBV5-4|-|-|11|TRBJ2-5
TGTGCCAGCAGCTTGGCTGAGACCCAGTACTTC
CASSLAETQYF
>TRBV2|-|TRBD2|14|TRBJ2-7
TGTGCCAGCAGTGAAACTAGCGCCTCCTACGAGCAGTACTTC
CASSETSASYEQYF
>TRBV6-5|-|-|13|TRBJ2-2
TGTGCCAGCAGCGCTGAGGACACCGGGGAGCTGTTTTTT
CASSAEDTGELFF
>TRBV10-2|few|-|15|TRBJ2-7
TGCGCCAGCAGTGAGTCTGAAGCAGGGTATTACGAGCAGTACTTC
CASSESEAGYYEQYF
>TRBV15|-|-|15|TRBJ2-7
TGTGCCACCAGCAGAGAGGGGGCGGTCGGGTACGAGCAGTACTTC
CATSREGAVGYEQYF
>TRBV7-2|once|-|14|TRBJ2-3
TGTGCCAGCAGACCTACTGCTAGCACAGATACGCAGTATTTT
CASRPTASTDTQYF
>TRBV27|-|-|15|TRBJ1-1
TGTGCCAGCAGTGCCGCCCCTCGCGAGGGCACTGAAGCTTTCTTT
CASSAAPREGTEAFF
>TRBV6-2/TRBV6-3|-|-|15|TRBJ1-5
TGTGCCAGCAGTCCCCCGGACAGAAGCAATCAGCCCCAGCATTTT
CASSPPDRSNQPQHF
>TRBV12-3/TRBV12-4|-|-|12|TRBJ2-3
TGTGCCAGCAGTTTCGGGTTTGGTACGCAGTATTTT
CASSFGFGTQYF
>TRBV19|-|TRBD1|14|TRBJ2-7
TGTGCCAGTAGCCCGGGACAGGGGGCGTACGAGCAGTACTTC
CASSPGQGAYEQYF
>TRBV7-2|-|-|14|TRBJ1-2
TGTGCCAGCAGCTTAGCAGGGGTTAACTATGGCTACACCTTC
CASSLAGVNYGYTF
>TRBV7-8|few|TRBD2|18|TRBJ2-1
TGTGCCAGCAGCTTAGCGGGGACCCGGGGGGGCTCCTACAATGAGCAGTTCTTC
CASSLAGTRGGSYNEQFF
>TRBV12-3/TRBV12-4|-|-|13|TRBJ2-5
TGTGCCAGCACCCTAGCAGGGGTCGAGACCCAGTACTTC
CASTLAGVETQYF
>TRBV7-3|-|TRBD2|15|TRBJ2-2
TGTGCCAGCAGCTTAGGGCTAGCGGGGGCCGGGGAGCTGTTTTTT
CASSLGLAGAGELFF
>TRBV4-2|once|TRBD1|16|TRBJ2-2
TGTGCCAGCAGCCTCAGGACAGGGGCGAACACCGGGGAGCTGTTTTTT
CASSLRTGANTGELFF
>TRBV28|-|-|16|TRBJ2-1
TGTGCCAGCAGTTCCCGTGTGAGGCGCGAGCTAGACGAGCAGTTCTTC
CASSSRVRRELDEQFF
>TRBV18|-|TRBD2|15|TRBJ2-7
TGTGCCAGCTCACCCTCTGCGGGAGAGAGCCACGAGCAGTACTTC
CASSPSAGESHEQYF
>TRBV6-5|few|-|13|TRBJ1-6
TGTGCCAGCTTTAGGGGGGGGAATTCACCCCTCCACTTT
CASFRGGNSPLHF
>TRBV5-1|-|TRBD2|15|TRBJ2-2
TGCGCCAGCAGCTTATTCAGCGGGAGAACCGGGGAGCTGTTTTTT
CASSLFSGRTGELFF
>TRBV9|-|TRBD1|16|TRBJ1-2
TGTGCCAGCAGCCCCCGGGACAGGGGGACTCACTATGGCTACACCTTC
CASSPRDRGTHYGYTF
>TRBV7-2|-|-|15|TRBJ2-5
TGTGCCAGCAGCTTATCCCCGAAGGGGCGAGAGACCCAGTACTTC
CASSLSPKGRETQYF
>TRBV29-1|-|-|14|TRBJ1-2
TGCAGCGCTGGGACATCTGCTTGGAACTATGGCTACACCTTC
CSAGTSAWNYGYTF
>TRBV5-1|-|-|14|TRBJ2-7
TGCGCCAGTAAGAAAGGGGGTAGCGGGTACGAGCAGTACTTC
CASKKGGSGYEQYF
>TRBV7-9|-|-|14|TRBJ1-5
TGTGCCAGCAGCCAAGGGGCAGACTATCAGCCCCAGCATTTT
CASSQGADYQPQHF
>TRBV28|-|TRBD2|15|TRBJ2-5
TGTGCCAGCAGTTTCGCGGGAGACGACCAAGAGACCCAGTACTTC
CASSFAGDDQETQYF
>TRBV6-4|-|TRBD1|13|TRBJ2-3
TGTGCCAGCAGTTCGGACAGGGCAGATACGCAGTATTTT
CASSSDRADTQYF
>TRBV4-3|few|TRBD1|13|TRBJ2-7
TGCGCCAGCAGCCAGACCCGGGACAGGGAGTTGTACTTC
CASSQTRDRELYF
>TRBV4-1|once|TRBD1|16|TRBJ1-3
TGCGCCAGCAGCCAAGACACAGGGGTGGGAGGAAACACCATATATTTT
CASSQDTGVGGNTIYF
>TRBV27|-|-|14|TRBJ2-1
TGTGCCAGCAGTCCCGGGACAATTACAAGTGAGCAGTTCTTC
CASSPGTITSEQFF
>TRBV25-1|once|-|13|TRBJ1-5
TGTGCCAGCAGTGGGAGGTCGGATCAGCCCCAGCATTTT
CASSGRSDQPQHF
>TRBV7-2|-|-|16|TRBJ1-2
TGTGCCAGCAGCTCCCCCCGCGGCAGGAGGGTGGATGGCTACACCTTC
CASSSPRGRRVDGYTF
>TRBV19|-|-|15|TRBJ1-6
TGTGCCAGTAGTATACGGGGTATTGGGGATTCACCCCTCCACTTT
CASSIRGIGDSPLHF
>TRBV20-1|-|TRBD2|16|TRBJ2-1
TGCAGTGCTAGTTTCGGCGGGAGTGTGTCCTACAATGAGCAGTTCTTC
CSASFGGSVSYNEQFF
>TRBV19|few|-|14|TRBJ2-7
TGTGCCAGTAGTATATCTCACACGATCTACGAGCAGTACTTC
CASSISHTIYEQYF
>TRBV11-3|few|TRBD1|15|TRBJ2-3
TGTGCCAGCAGCTTTGGGACAGGATCGACAGATACGCAGTATTTT
CASSFGTGSTDTQYF
>TRBV10-3|once|-|12|TRBJ1-1
TGTGCCATCAGTGACAGGGGCACTGAAGCTTTCTTT
CAISDRGTEAFF
>TRBV25-1|-|-|13|TRBJ1-6
TGTGCCAGCAAGGACAGAGATAATTCACCCCTCCACTTT
CASKDRDNSPLHF
>TRBV11-3|-|-|13|TRBJ2-4
TGTGCCAGCAGCCGCCGGGCCAAAAACATTCAGTACTTC
CASSRRAKNIQYF
>TRBV4-2|-|TRBD1|14|TRBJ1-1
TGTGCCAGCAGCCAAGACCAGGGGGACACTGAAGCTTTCTTT
CASSQDQGDTEAFF
>TRBV21-1|once|-|14|TRBJ1-5
TGTGCCAGCAGCAAAGGTCGAAAGGGGGAAGCCCAGCATTTT
CASSKGRKGEAQHF
>TRBV9|few|TRBD1|15|TRBJ2-1
TGTGCCAGCAGCCAGGACAGGGGTTCCTACAATGAGCAGTTCTTC
CASSQDRGSYNEQFF
>TRBV2|-|-|14|TRBJ2-7
TGTGCCAGCAGTATGGGGGAGGAGAACTACGAGCAGTACTTC
CASSMGEENYEQYF
>TRBV5-6|-|-|14|TRBJ1-2
TGTGCCAGCAGCTTCGGCACAGCTAACTATGGCTACACCTTC
CASSFGTANYGYTF
>TRBV10-3|-|TRBD2|14|TRBJ2-5
TGTGCCATCAGTGTTAGCGGGAGAGGGGGGACCCAGTACTTC
CAISVSGRGGTQYF
>TRBV4-1|-|TRBD1|15|TRBJ1-5
TGCGCCAGCAGCCAAGATGACAGGGTCAATCAGCCCCAGCATTTT
CASSQDDRVNQPQHF
>TRBV24-1|-|TRBD1|13|TRBJ1-2
TGTGCCACCAGTGATAACAGGGGTATTGGCTACACCTTC
CATSDNRGIGYTF
>TRBV2|-|-|14|TRBJ1-4
TGTGCCAGCAGTGAAGGGGCTCTTAATGAAAAACTGTTTTTT
CASSEGALNEKLFF
>TRBV18|once|TRBD1|16|TRBJ1-5
TGTGCCAGCTCACCAGCGGGACAGGATAGCAATCAGCCCCAGCATTTT
CASSPAGQDSNQPQHF
>TRBV19|-|TRBD1|14|TRBJ1-5
TGTGCCAGTGACTTTGACAGGGGCAATCAGCCCCAGCATTTT
CASDFDRGNQPQHF
>TRBV6-1|once|-|13|TRBJ2-7
TGTGCCAGCAGTGAAGTCGGGGGATACGAGCAGTACTTC
CASSEVGGYEQYF
>TRBV5-8|-|TRBD1|17|TRBJ2-1
TGTGCCAGCAGCTTATACAAGACAGGGTGGGGATACAATGAGCAGTTCTTC
CASSLYKTGWGYNEQFF
>TRBV12-1|-|-|14|TRBJ2-3
TGTGCCAGCAGCACCGCGACTAGCCCAGATACGCAGTATTTT
CASSTATSPDTQYF